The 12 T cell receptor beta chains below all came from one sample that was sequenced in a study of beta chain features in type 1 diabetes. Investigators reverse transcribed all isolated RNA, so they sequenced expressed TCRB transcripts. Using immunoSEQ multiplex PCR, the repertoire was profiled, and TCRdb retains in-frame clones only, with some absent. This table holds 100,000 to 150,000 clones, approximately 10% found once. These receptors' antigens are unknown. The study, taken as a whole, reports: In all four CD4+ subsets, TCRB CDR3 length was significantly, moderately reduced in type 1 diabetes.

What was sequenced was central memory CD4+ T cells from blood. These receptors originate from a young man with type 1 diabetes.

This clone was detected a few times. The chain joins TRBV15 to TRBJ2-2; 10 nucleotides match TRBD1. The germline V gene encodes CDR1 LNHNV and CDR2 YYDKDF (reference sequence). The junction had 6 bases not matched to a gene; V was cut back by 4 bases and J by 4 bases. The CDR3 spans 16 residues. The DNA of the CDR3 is TGTGCCACCAGCATAAGACAGGGGGCTGGCACCGGGGAGCTGTTTTTT. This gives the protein CATSIRQGAGTGELFF.

CDR3 DNA sequence: TGTGCCAGCAGCTTAGCGACAACATCCCGAACAGATACGCAGTATTTT. Its translation: CASSLATTSRTDTQYF. V and J are TRBV7-2 and TRBJ2-3; D gene unclear. V lost 0 bases and J 3 bases, leaving 13 bases between the germline ends. The CDR3 is 16 residues long. Germline V gene sequence: CDR1 SGHTA, CDR2 FQGNSA. The full variable domain, completed using reference TRBV7-2 and TRBJ2-3, is GAGVSQSPSNKVTEKGKDVELRCDPISGHTALYWYRQSLGQGLEFLIYFQGNSAPDKSGLPSDRFSAERTGGSVSTLTIQRTQQEDSAVYLCASSLATTSRTDTQYFGPGTRLTVL.

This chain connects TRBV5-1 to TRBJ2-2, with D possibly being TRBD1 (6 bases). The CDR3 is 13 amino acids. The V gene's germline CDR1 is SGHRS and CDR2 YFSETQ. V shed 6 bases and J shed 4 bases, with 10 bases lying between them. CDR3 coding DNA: TGCGCCAGCAACAGGGAGAGCACCGGGGAGCTGTTTTTT. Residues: CASNRESTGELFF.

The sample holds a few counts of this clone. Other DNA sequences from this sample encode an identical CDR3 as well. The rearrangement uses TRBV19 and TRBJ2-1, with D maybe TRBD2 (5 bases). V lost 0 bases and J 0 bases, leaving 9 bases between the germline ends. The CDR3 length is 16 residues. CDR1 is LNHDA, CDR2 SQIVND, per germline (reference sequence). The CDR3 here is CASSIDRSGSYNEQFF. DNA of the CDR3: TGTGCCAGTAGTATAGATCGCAGCGGCTCCTACAATGAGCAGTTCTTC.

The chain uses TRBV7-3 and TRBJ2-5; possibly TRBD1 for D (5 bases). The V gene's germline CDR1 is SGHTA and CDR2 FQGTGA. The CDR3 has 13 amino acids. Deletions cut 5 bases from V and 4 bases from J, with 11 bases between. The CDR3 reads CASSIQGRETQYF. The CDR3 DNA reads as TGTGCCAGCAGCATCCAGGGCCGAGAGACCCAGTACTTC.

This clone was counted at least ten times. For the CDR3, the DNA is TGCAGCGCCGGCGGGGCGGGGGCACAGACCCAGTACTTC. Amino acid sequence: CSAGGAGAQTQYF. This chain links TRBV29-1 with TRBJ2-5; TRBD2 might be the D (7 bases). The germline gives CDR1 SQVTM, CDR2 ANQGSEA. There are 13 residues in the CDR3. The V gene lost 7 bases and the J gene lost 6 bases, with 18 bases spanning the gap. Supplemented by reference TRBV29-1 and TRBJ2-5, the full variable domain reads SAVISQKPSRDICQRGTSLTIQCQVDSQVTMMFWYRQQPGQSLTLIATANQGSEATYESGFVIDKFPISRPNLTFSTLTVSNMSPEDSSIYLCSAGGAGAQTQYFGPGTRLLVL.

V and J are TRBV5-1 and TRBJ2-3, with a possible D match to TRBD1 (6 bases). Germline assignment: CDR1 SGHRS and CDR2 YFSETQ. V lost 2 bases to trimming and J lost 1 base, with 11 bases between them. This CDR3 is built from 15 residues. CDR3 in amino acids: CASSFQGHGTDTQYF. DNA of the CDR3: TGCGCCAGCAGCTTTCAGGGGCATGGCACAGATACGCAGTATTTT.

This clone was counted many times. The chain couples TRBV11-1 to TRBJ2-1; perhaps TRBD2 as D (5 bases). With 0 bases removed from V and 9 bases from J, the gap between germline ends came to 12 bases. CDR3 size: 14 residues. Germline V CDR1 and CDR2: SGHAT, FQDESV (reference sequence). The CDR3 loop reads CASSLAGGFGEQFF. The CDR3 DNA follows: TGTGCCAGCAGCTTAGCGGGCGGGTTCGGTGAGCAGTTCTTC. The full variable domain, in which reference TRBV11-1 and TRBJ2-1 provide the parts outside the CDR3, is EAEVAQSPRYKITEKSQAVAFWCDPISGHATLYWYRQILGQGPELLVQFQDESVVDDSQLPKDRFSAERLKGVDSTLKIQPAELGDSAMYLCASSLAGGFGEQFFGPGTRLTVL.

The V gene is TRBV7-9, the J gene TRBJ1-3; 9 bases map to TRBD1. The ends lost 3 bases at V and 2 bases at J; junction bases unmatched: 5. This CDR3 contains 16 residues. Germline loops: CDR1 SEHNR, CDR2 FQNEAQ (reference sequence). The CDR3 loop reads CASSFLQGAAGNTIYF. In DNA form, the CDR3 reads TGTGCCAGCAGCTTTTTACAGGGGGCCGCTGGAAACACCATATATTTT.

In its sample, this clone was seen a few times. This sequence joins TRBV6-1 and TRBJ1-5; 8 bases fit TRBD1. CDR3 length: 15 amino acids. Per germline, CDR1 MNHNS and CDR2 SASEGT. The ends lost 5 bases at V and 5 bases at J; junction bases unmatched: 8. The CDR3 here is CASSPRTGLDQPQHF. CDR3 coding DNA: TGTGCCAGCAGTCCAAGGACAGGGTTAGATCAGCCCCAGCATTTT.

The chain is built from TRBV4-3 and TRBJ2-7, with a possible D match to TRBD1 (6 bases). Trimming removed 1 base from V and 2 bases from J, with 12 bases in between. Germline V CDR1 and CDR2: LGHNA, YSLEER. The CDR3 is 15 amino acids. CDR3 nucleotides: TGCGCCAGCAGCCAAGGGGGGCAGGATCCCTACGAGCAGTACTTC. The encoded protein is CASSQGGQDPYEQYF.

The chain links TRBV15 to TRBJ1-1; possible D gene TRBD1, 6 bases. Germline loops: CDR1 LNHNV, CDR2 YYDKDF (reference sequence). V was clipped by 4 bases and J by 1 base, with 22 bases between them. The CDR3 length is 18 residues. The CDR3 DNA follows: TGTGCCACCAGCAATCTGGGAAACAGGGCAGGATCGAACACTGAAGCTTTCTTT. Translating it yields CATSNLGNRAGSNTEAFF.